These T cell receptor beta chains were read from a single sample in a study of a mutant IDH1 vaccine in newly diagnosed glioma. Their antigens remain unidentified. The assay was immunoSEQ multiplex PCR, and TCRdb's table has in-frame clones only and misses some. The sample lists 40,000 or so clones, roughly 89% occurring once. The starting material was PBMCs, obtained from a glioma patient whose treatment included an IDH1 peptide vaccine. The receptors shown here come from a man aged 35 to 55 with glioma. The CDR3 runs from the conserved cysteine through the conserved F or W. The D gene is left open where the match is weak. Some rows have no size entry. The others give once, few or many, or a class for an expanded clone.

clone size	V gene	J gene	D gene	CDR3 DNA	CDR3 protein
-	TRBV27	TRBJ1-2	-	TGTGCCAGCAGTATTCGAACAGGAGCTAACTATGGCTACACCTTC	CASSIRTGANYGYTF
-	TRBV6-5	TRBJ2-7	TRBD2	TGTGCCAGCAGTTCCCTTAGCGGGAGGGCCTACGAGCAGTACTTC	CASSSLSGRAYEQYF
-	TRBV6-4	TRBJ2-1	-	TGTGCCAGCAGTGACTCCCCTCAGGGCGCGAAATATGGTGAGCAGTTCTTC	CASSDSPQGAKYGEQFF
-	TRBV19	TRBJ2-2	TRBD1	TGTGCCAGTAGTGTACAGGGGAGGAACACCGGGGAGCTGTTTTTT	CASSVQGRNTGELFF
-	TRBV6-1	TRBJ2-1	TRBD2	TGTGCCAGCAGTACCGGGACTAGCGGGGCCAATGAGCAGTTCTTC	CASSTGTSGANEQFF
-	TRBV6-1	TRBJ1-1	TRBD1	TGTGCCAGCAGGGGGGACAGGGCCCTTAGAACTTTCTTT	CASRGDRALRTFF
once	TRBV6-4	TRBJ2-2	-	TGTGCCAGCAGTGACACCCTCGGGGAGCTGTTTTTT	CASSDTLGELFF
-	TRBV6-1	TRBJ1-5	-	TGTGCCAGCAGTGAAGCCCGAGACAGGACGGATAGCAATCAGCCCCAGCATTTT	CASSEARDRTDSNQPQHF
-	TRBV12-5	TRBJ1-5	-	TGTGCTAGTGCTGGCGGTTCTAGCAATCAGCCCCAGCATTTT	CASAGGSSNQPQHF
once	TRBV5-5	TRBJ1-5	-	TGTGCCAGCAGCTTGGTGGCTGGGCCCCAGCATTTT	CASSLVAGPQHF
-	TRBV18	TRBJ1-1	-	TGTGCCAGCTCACCAACCGGGGCTTCGAGTCTCCCTGAAGCTTTCTTT	CASSPTGASSLPEAFF
-	TRBV4-1	TRBJ1-2	-	TGCGCCAGCAGCTACCCAGGTGGGGGCATATATGGCTACACCTTC	CASSYPGGGIYGYTF
-	TRBV4-3	TRBJ2-7	-	TGCGCCAGCAGCCAAGACTGGGCGCCGTTCTACGAGCAGTACTTC	CASSQDWAPFYEQYF
-	TRBV6-4	TRBJ1-5	TRBD1	TGTGCCAGCAGTGGCCCGTCGGGACAGGATAGCAATCAGCCCCAGCATTTT	CASSGPSGQDSNQPQHF
-	TRBV15	TRBJ2-3	-	TGTGCCAGCTCCTGGCGTATCACAGATACGCAGTATTTT	CASSWRITDTQYF
-	TRBV4-1	TRBJ1-5	TRBD1	TGCGCCAGCAGCCTGGGACAGCACCAGCCCCAGCATTTT	CASSLGQHQPQHF
once	TRBV7-9	TRBJ1-5	-	TGTGCCAGCAGCTCAAACCCTCAGGGAGGCCAGCCCCAGCATTTT	CASSSNPQGGQPQHF
-	TRBV7-2	TRBJ2-3	-	TGTGCCAGCAGCTTTGTGGGAGCGGGCACAGATACGCAGTATTTT	CASSFVGAGTDTQYF
-	TRBV6-6	TRBJ2-7	-	TGTGCCAGCAGTCGCGGCCCGGGTCGGGCTTCCCTCTTC	CASSRGPGRASLF
-	TRBV5-6	TRBJ2-7	-	TGTGCCAGCACCTCCGTCGGAGGTACGGAGCAGTACTTC	CASTSVGGTEQYF
few	TRBV18	TRBJ2-1	-	TGTGCCAGCTCACCAACTAAGCGACTGCATGAGCAGTTCTTC	CASSPTKRLHEQFF
-	TRBV2	TRBJ1-1	TRBD1	TGTGCCAGCAGTGAACCCTGGGACAGGGAAGCTTTCTTT	CASSEPWDREAFF
once	TRBV9	TRBJ2-7	TRBD2	TGTGCCAGCAGCGTTTCTAGCGGGGGAAGCTCCTACGAGCAGTACTTC	CASSVSSGGSSYEQYF